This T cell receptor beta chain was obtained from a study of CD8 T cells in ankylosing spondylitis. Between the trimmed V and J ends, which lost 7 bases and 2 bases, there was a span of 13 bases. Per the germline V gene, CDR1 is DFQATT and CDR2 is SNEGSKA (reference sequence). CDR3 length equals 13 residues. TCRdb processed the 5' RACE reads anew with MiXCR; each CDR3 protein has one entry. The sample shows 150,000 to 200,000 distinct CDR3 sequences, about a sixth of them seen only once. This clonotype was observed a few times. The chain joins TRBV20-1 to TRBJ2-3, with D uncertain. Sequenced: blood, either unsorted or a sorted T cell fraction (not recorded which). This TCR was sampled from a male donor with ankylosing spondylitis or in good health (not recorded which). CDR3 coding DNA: TGCAGTGTCCCTGGGAAACCCACAGATACGCAGTATTTT. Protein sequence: CSVPGKPTDTQYF.